Below are 21 T cell receptor beta chains sequenced from a single sample in a study of cytomegalovirus exposure and HLA in healthy donors. Primers for the PCR totalled 60 Vbeta and 13 Jbeta. Sequencing used immunoSEQ multiplex PCR; TCRdb keeps in-frame clones, though not all of them. Of roughly 150,000 clones listed, around 80% are singletons. Specimen: PBMCs. The receptors were gathered from a man under 40 in good health.

V usage is TRBV7-9 and J usage is TRBJ1-2; D gene uncertain. Germline CDR1 reads SEHNR; CDR2 reads FQNEAQ (reference sequence). The CDR3 contains 13 residues. V was shortened by 1 base and J by 5 bases, with 8 bases between the two germline ends. The CDR3 sequence: CASSLDGAYGYTF. CDR3 nucleotide sequence: TGTGCCAGCAGCTTAGACGGAGCATATGGCTACACCTTC.

This clone appeared a few times. The chain uses TRBV28 and TRBJ2-6, with D possibly matching TRBD1 (5 bases). Trimming removed 5 bases at V and 0 bases at J, with 8 bases between. Per germline, CDR1 MDHEN and CDR2 SYDVKM. The CDR3 length is 15 residues. CDR3 sequence reads: CASSRDSSGANVLTF. CDR3 sequence (DNA): TGTGCCAGCAGTCGCGACAGCTCTGGGGCCAACGTCCTGACTTTC. The full variable domain, with the rest looked up from reference TRBV28 and TRBJ2-6, is DVKVTQSSRYLVKRTGEKVFLECVQDMDHENMFWYRQDPGLGLRLIYFSYDVKMKEKGDIPEGYSVSREKKERFSLILESASTNQTSMYLCASSRDSSGANVLTFGAGSRLTVL.

The chain employs TRBV7-2 and TRBJ2-5; 9 nucleotides agree with TRBD2. Trimming cost V 7 bases and J 3 bases; bases outside gene matches: 12. This CDR3 has 16 amino acids. CDR1 and CDR2 from the germline V gene are SGHTA and FQGNSA. The CDR3 spells CASKEGGLAGKETQYF. CDR3 in DNA: TGTGCCAGCAAAGAAGGGGGGCTAGCGGGAAAAGAGACCCAGTACTTC.

The rearrangement uses TRBV18 and TRBJ2-5, with 8 bases fitting TRBD1. Germline V gene sequence: CDR1 KGHSH, CDR2 LQKENI. The CDR3 consists of 14 residues. V lost 5 bases and J lost 2; bases outside the gene matches: 4. The CDR3 spells CASSSWTGQETQYF. CDR3 DNA sequence: TGTGCCAGCTCATCCTGGACAGGGCAAGAGACCCAGTACTTC.

V and J are TRBV6-5 and TRBJ2-5; 10 bases fit TRBD1. The tail of the sequence fits TRBJ2-7 better, so the J call may be wrong. Germline V lookup: CDR1 MNHEY, CDR2 SVGAGI. The CDR3 spans 14 residues. The CDR3 coding sequence is TGTGCCAGCAGGGTCCCGGGACAGGGGACCGAGCAGTACTTC. This codes for CASRVPGQGTEQYF.

V usage is TRBV19 and J usage is TRBJ1-1; the D gene is possibly TRBD1 (5 bases). Germline V gives CDR1 LNHDA, CDR2 SQIVND (reference sequence). CDR3 length: 15 amino acids. The ends were cut back, 7 bases at V and 4 bases at J, with 19 bases in the middle. CDR3 loop: CASKTVDILITEAFF. For the CDR3, the DNA is TGTGCCAGTAAGACGGTGGACATCCTGATCACTGAAGCTTTCTTT. Combining the CDR3 with reference TRBV19 and TRBJ1-1 gives the whole variable domain DGGITQSPKYLFRKEGQNVTLSCEQNLNHDAMYWYRQDPGQGLRLIYYSQIVNDFQKGDIAEGYSVSREKKESFPLTVTSAQKNPTAFYLCASKTVDILITEAFFGQGTRLTVV.

The chain has TRBV29-1 and TRBJ2-5, with TRBD2 matching 7 bases. In germline, CDR1 is SQVTM, CDR2 ANQGSEA. With V trimmed by 3 bases and J by 5 bases, 3 bases remained unmatched. The length of the CDR3 is 12 residues. This CDR3 reads CSVERGGETQYF. CDR3 sequence (DNA): TGCAGCGTTGAGCGGGGAGGGGAGACCCAGTACTTC.

V usage is TRBV14 and J usage is TRBJ2-1, with TRBD2 matching 10 bases. In germline, CDR1 is SGHDN, CDR2 FVKESK. The CDR3 loop spans 16 amino acids. Germline trimming cut 1 base from V and 7 bases from J; bases unmatched to any gene: 7. DNA of the CDR3: TGTGCCAGCAGCCAAGGTGGTAGCGGGAGGCAAAATGAGCAGTTCTTC. This gives the protein CASSQGGSGRQNEQFF.

The gene calls are TRBV9 and TRBJ1-2; 7 positions agree with TRBD1. CDR1 is SGDLS and CDR2 is YYNGEE in the germline V gene. The CDR3 contains 17 residues. V shed 0 bases and J 1 base; nucleotides not matched to a gene: 9. CDR3 residues: CASSVDVIGDSNYGYTF. The CDR3 DNA reads TGTGCCAGCAGCGTAGACGTAATAGGGGACAGTAACTATGGCTACACCTTC.

CDR3 sequence (DNA): TGTGCCAGCAGCTTAGACCAGACAGAAAAACTGTTTTTT. It is translated as CASSLDQTEKLFF. The gene calls are TRBV11-3 and TRBJ1-4, with D unresolved. CDR3 size: 13 residues. Germline V gives CDR1 SGHNT, CDR2 YENEEA. Trimming left V 0 bases short and J 8 bases short, with 7 bases between.

V and J are TRBV7-9 and TRBJ1-2; possibly TRBD1 for D (6 bases). Germline V gene sequence: CDR1 SEHNR, CDR2 FQNEAQ (reference sequence). The CDR3 length is 16 residues. The ends were cut back, 5 bases at V and 0 bases at J, with 16 bases in the middle. In DNA form, the CDR3 reads TGTGCCAGCAGCAAGCGGGGGGCAGGCTCTAACTATGGCTACACCTTC. Translation gives CASSKRGAGSNYGYTF.

The rearrangement uses TRBV28 and TRBJ2-7, with D possibly being TRBD1 (6 bases). Germline CDR1 MDHEN, CDR2 SYDVKM. Trimming took 3 bases from V and 2 from J, leaving 14 bases between them. The CDR3 sequence is 15 residues long. The CDR3 spells CASSFRGQHPYEQYF. In DNA form, the CDR3 reads TGTGCCAGCAGTTTCCGAGGACAGCACCCCTACGAGCAGTACTTC.

This rearrangement joins TRBV6-5 to TRBJ2-1, with 11 positions matching TRBD2. CDR3 length equals 15 residues. CDR1 and CDR2 (germline): MNHEY, SVGAGI. The trim removed 4 bases at V and 4 bases at J, leaving 3 bases unmatched. For the CDR3, the DNA is TGTGCCAGCAGTTCCACTAGCGGGAGTTACAATGAGCAGTTCTTC. Translating gives CASSSTSGSYNEQFF.

This rearrangement joins TRBV30 to TRBJ2-5, with a possible D match to TRBD2 (6 bases). With the DNA end fitting TRBJ2-7 better, the J assignment may be wrong. Looked up from germline, CDR1 is GTSNPN and CDR2 is SVGIG (reference sequence). There are 13 residues in the CDR3. This chain's CDR3 is CASRGLTHHEQYF. CDR3 DNA: TGTGCCTCCCGGGGACTTACCCACCACGAGCAGTACTTC.

This clone showed up just once. The CDR3 DNA reads TGCGCCAGCAGCCTCCGGGACAGCTATGGCTACACCTTC. Translating gives CASSLRDSYGYTF. The rearrangement uses TRBV4-1 and TRBJ1-2; 7 positions agree with TRBD1. The V segment lost 4 bases and the J segment 4 bases; nucleotides outside the gene matches: 3. The CDR3 spans 13 residues. Germline V CDR1 and CDR2: MGHRA, YSYEKL.

The table lists this clone with a count of one. The CDR3 DNA reads as TGCGCCAGCAGCCAAGCGGGGGATACGCAGTATTTT. It yields the protein CASSQAGDTQYF. The genes are TRBV4-3 and TRBJ2-3; the D gene is possibly TRBD2 (5 bases). The CDR3 length is 12 residues. Per the germline V gene, CDR1 is LGHNA and CDR2 is YSLEER. Trimming removed 1 base from V and 6 bases from J, with 5 bases in between.

The V call is TRBV7-2, the J call TRBJ2-3; D remains unclear. Trimming took 5 bases from V and 0 from J, leaving 15 bases between them. Germline CDR1 is SGHTA and CDR2 is FQGNSA. The CDR3 consists of 16 residues. The CDR3 protein is CASSPASRKSTDTQYF. The DNA of the CDR3 is TGTGCCAGCAGCCCTGCTTCGCGGAAAAGCACAGATACGCAGTATTTT. Using reference TRBV7-2 and TRBJ2-3 for the parts outside the CDR3, the full variable domain is GAGVSQSPSNKVTEKGKDVELRCDPISGHTALYWYRQSLGQGLEFLIYFQGNSAPDKSGLPSDRFSAERTGGSVSTLTIQRTQQEDSAVYLCASSPASRKSTDTQYFGPGTRLTVL.

The CDR3 region has the DNA TGCGCCAGCAGCCAAATCCAGGCCGGCACGACCTATGGCTACACCTTC. Residues: CASSQIQAGTTYGYTF. The rearrangement links TRBV4-1 to TRBJ1-2; D is unresolved. The length of the CDR3 is 16 residues. The germline CDR1 and CDR2 sequences are MGHRA and YSYEKL. Trimming pared 2 bases from V and 4 bases from J, leaving 17 bases between.

This sequence joins TRBV10-3 and TRBJ1-1; possibly TRBD1 for D (5 bases). V gave up 3 bases and J gave up 5 bases, with 7 bases separating them. The CDR3 consists of 12 residues. Germline CDR1 reads ENHRY; CDR2 reads SYGVKD. CDR3: CAISEGDTEAFF. The CDR3 DNA follows: TGTGCCATCAGTGAAGGGGATACTGAAGCTTTCTTT.

J is TRBJ2-5 and V is TRBV6-1; D is perhaps TRBD2 (6 bases). The germline V and J ends were trimmed by 5 bases and 4 bases, with 17 bases remaining between them. The CDR3 contains 15 residues. Per germline, CDR1 MNHNS and CDR2 SASEGT. The CDR3 DNA follows: TGTGCCAGCAGTAAATGGGGGGAGAGGGGAGAGACCCAGTACTTC. The encoded protein is CASSKWGERGETQYF.

This chain links TRBV5-1 with TRBJ2-7, with a weak D call TRBD1 (6 bases). Trimming took 0 bases from V and 3 from J, leaving 13 bases between them. CDR1 SGHRS and CDR2 YFSETQ come from the germline V gene. This CDR3 has 15 amino acids. In DNA form, the CDR3 reads TGCGCCAGCAGCTTGGGTGGACAGCGACTCTACGAGCAGTACTTC. Its translation: CASSLGGQRLYEQYF.